A selection of T cell receptor beta chains follows, all from one sample in a study of B cell selection in AIRE deficiency. Measured with immunoSEQ multiplex PCR; TCRdb has only the in-frame clones, and not every one. The data contain around 20,000 clones, 94% of them seen just once; the ten biggest clones take up roughly 1.9%. The sequencing input was Tregs sorted from PBMCs. Every receptor here comes from a human donor with AIRE deficiency. Both conserved end residues are part of each CDR3. D genes are given only for firm matches. Clone size appears in some rows only: once, few, many, or a class for an expanded clone.

clone size,D gene,CDR3 length,J gene,V gene,CDR3 protein,CDR3 DNA
-,-,14,TRBJ2-1,TRBV11-1,CASSTGDRSVEQFF,TGTGCCAGCAGCACTGGGGACCGATCCGTGGAGCAGTTCTTC
-,TRBD1,14,TRBJ1-4,TRBV19,CASRRGQGLEKLFF,TGTGCCAGTAGGAGGGGACAGGGACTTGAAAAACTGTTTTTT
-,-,14,TRBJ2-3,TRBV7-9,CASSVSLSGDTQYF,TGTGCCAGCAGCGTATCCTTATCGGGAGATACGCAGTATTTT
-,-,14,TRBJ2-7,TRBV27,CASSTGADFYEQYF,TGTGCCAGCAGTACCGGGGCCGATTTTTACGAGCAGTACTTC
-,-,16,TRBJ2-5,TRBV15,CATSRAGSWTGETQYF,TGTGCCACCAGCAGGGCGGGGAGTTGGACAGGAGAGACCCAGTACTTC
-,-,13,TRBJ1-2,TRBV5-4,CASSLGLNYGYTF,TGTGCCAGCAGCTTGGGGCTGAACTATGGCTACACCTTC
-,TRBD2,16,TRBJ2-7,TRBV7-2,CASSLVWGLVSYEQYF,TGTGCCAGCAGCTTAGTTTGGGGACTAGTCTCCTACGAGCAGTACTTC
once,TRBD2,14,TRBJ2-7,TRBV6-5,CASRTRDYSYEQYF,TGTGCCAGCAGGACCCGGGACTACTCCTACGAGCAGTACTTC
-,TRBD1,15,TRBJ2-3,TRBV10-3,CAIRAGQGMTDTQYF,TGTGCCATCAGGGCTGGACAGGGGATGACAGATACGCAGTATTTT
-,-,13,TRBJ2-3,TRBV5-4,CASSYLAGDTQYF,TGTGCCAGCAGCTATTTAGCAGGGGATACGCAGTATTTT
-,-,15,TRBJ1-2,TRBV18,CASSPIDTLMGGYTF,TGTGCCAGCTCACCAATCGACACCCTTATGGGGGGCTACACCTTC
-,TRBD1,14,TRBJ2-1,TRBV5-1,CASSTDRSYNEQFF,TGCGCCAGCAGCACGGACAGGTCATACAATGAGCAGTTCTTC
-,-,11,TRBJ2-1,TRBV7-3,CASSLNNEQFF,TGTGCCAGCAGCTTGAACAATGAGCAGTTCTTC
-,-,17,TRBJ1-6,TRBV7-2,CASSSTTGRDGNSPLHF,TGTGCCAGCAGCTCCACGACCGGCAGGGACGGTAATTCACCCCTCCACTTT
-,TRBD1,13,TRBJ2-5,TRBV5-4,CASSLQGVETQYF,TGTGCCAGCAGCTTACAGGGGGTAGAGACCCAGTACTTC
-,-,15,TRBJ2-7,TRBV15,CATSRELQGNNEQYF,TGTGCCACCAGCAGAGAGTTGCAGGGCAATAACGAGCAGTACTTC
once,-,13,TRBJ2-5,TRBV10-3,CASNRGGEETQYF,TGTGCCAGCAACAGGGGGGGAGAGGAGACCCAGTACTTC
-,TRBD2,19,TRBJ2-2,TRBV7-3,CASSPGWSGRADFSGELFF,TGTGCCAGCAGCCCTGGCTGGAGCGGGAGGGCCGATTTCAGCGGGGAGCTGTTTTTT
-,TRBD2,14,TRBJ2-3,TRBV11-2,CASSLGLATDTQYF,TGTGCCAGCAGCTTAGGACTAGCCACAGATACGCAGTATTTT
-,TRBD1,15,TRBJ1-1,TRBV18,CASSPWDRVAAEAFF,TGTGCCAGCTCACCGTGGGACAGGGTGGCGGCTGAAGCTTTCTTT
-,-,14,TRBJ1-1,TRBV4-1,CASSHSDRHSGAFF,TGCGCCAGCAGCCATTCGGACAGACATTCCGGAGCTTTCTTT
-,-,17,TRBJ2-3,TRBV2,CASSQTKTHSSTDTQYF,TGTGCCAGCAGTCAGACTAAGACACACTCTAGCACAGATACGCAGTATTTT
-,TRBD2,15,TRBJ2-3,TRBV9,CASSVAAGGVDTQYF,TGTGCCAGCAGCGTAGCGGCGGGAGGCGTGGATACGCAGTATTTT
once,-,13,TRBJ1-2,TRBV30,CAWRTGARYGYTF,TGTGCCTGGCGTACGGGGGCCCGCTATGGCTACACCTTC
few,-,12,TRBJ2-7,TRBV7-9,CASSPISGEQYF,TGTGCCAGCAGCCCCATATCGGGAGAGCAGTACTTC
-,-,13,TRBJ1-3,TRBV7-2,CASSGSRGNTIYF,TGTGCCAGCAGCGGGAGCCGCGGAAACACCATATATTTT
-,-,13,TRBJ2-7,TRBV28,CASSSGRPREQYF,TGTGCCAGCAGCTCCGGTCGCCCGAGGGAGCAGTACTTC
-,-,15,TRBJ1-3,TRBV28,CASSGSGSSGNTIYF,TGTGCCAGCAGTGGGTCAGGGAGCTCTGGAAACACCATATATTTT
-,TRBD1,14,TRBJ1-6,TRBV25-1,CASRGQGSNSPLHF,TGTGCCAGCAGGGGACAGGGAAGTAATTCACCCCTCCACTTT
-,-,15,TRBJ1-3,TRBV5-8,CASSLFFGYGNTIYF,TGTGCCAGCAGCTTGTTTTTTGGGTACGGAAACACCATATATTTT
-,TRBD1,16,TRBJ1-1,TRBV19,CASSIDRGRLNTEAFF,TGTGCCAGTAGTATTGATAGGGGGCGACTGAACACTGAAGCTTTCTTT
-,TRBD2,14,TRBJ2-1,TRBV19,CASSTSGSIYEQFF,TGTGCCAGTAGTACTAGCGGGAGTATCTATGAGCAGTTCTTC
once,-,16,TRBJ1-5,TRBV7-3,CASSFGGQNSNQPQHF,TGTGCCAGCAGCTTTGGGGGACAAAATAGCAATCAGCCCCAGCATTTT
-,-,15,TRBJ2-2,TRBV28,CASSPWTYTDGELFF,TGTGCCAGCAGTCCCTGGACTTATACCGACGGGGAGCTGTTTTTT
-,-,16,TRBJ1-1,TRBV25-1,CASSELGGRSVTEAFF,TGTGCCAGCAGTGAATTAGGAGGGCGGTCGGTCACTGAAGCTTTCTTT
-,TRBD2,16,TRBJ2-3,TRBV9,CASSVGLAGGEDTQYF,TGTGCCAGCAGCGTAGGATTAGCGGGGGGGGAAGATACGCAGTATTTT
-,-,13,TRBJ2-1,TRBV4-3,CASSQSLRDEQFF,TGCGCCAGCAGCCAATCGCTTAGGGATGAGCAGTTCTTC
-,TRBD2,17,TRBJ2-1,TRBV28,CASSFSSGLAGYNEQFF,TGTGCCAGCAGTTTTTCCTCGGGACTAGCGGGATACAATGAGCAGTTCTTC
-,TRBD1,15,TRBJ1-1,TRBV5-1,CASSWGQTMNTEAFF,TGCGCCAGCAGCTGGGGACAGACCATGAACACTGAAGCTTTCTTT
-,-,16,TRBJ1-1,TRBV9,CASSPQSGQSGTEAFF,TGTGCCAGCAGCCCCCAGAGTGGCCAGAGTGGCACTGAAGCTTTCTTT
-,TRBD1,13,TRBJ1-2,TRBV27,CASRPRTGVSYTF,TGTGCCAGCAGGCCACGGACAGGAGTAAGCTACACCTTC
-,TRBD2,18,TRBJ2-5,TRBV7-6,CASSLDPAGGPVVETQYF,TGTGCCAGCAGCTTAGATCCAGCGGGAGGCCCCGTGGTAGAGACCCAGTACTTC
-,-,14,TRBJ2-7,TRBV6-1,CASSEIGGAYEQYF,TGTGCCAGCAGTGAGATCGGAGGGGCCTACGAGCAGTACTTC